Presented here are 26 T cell receptor beta chains from one specimen sequenced in a study of T-cell memory formation after mild COVID-19. TCRdb re-derived calls from the 5' RACE reads in MiXCR, one entry per CDR3 protein. The top ten clones hold about 2.3% of a sample with more than 120,000 distinct CDR3 sequences, less than 20% of them seen once. Sequenced input: PBMCs or a T cell subset sorted from them (not recorded which). The receptors come from an adult woman who had mild COVID-19 (a few samples of this study predate the infection). Cell type and time point are not known.

This clonotype was observed a handful of times. The chain couples TRBV11-2 to TRBJ2-7, with 9 bases matching TRBD2. Germline-derived CDR1 and CDR2 are SGHAT and FQNNGV. V lost 5 bases, J lost 5 bases, and 10 bases stayed unmatched. This CDR3 is built from 15 residues. The CDR3 is CASSPRAGGFHEQYF. The CDR3 bases are TGTGCCAGCAGCCCCAGGGCGGGAGGGTTCCACGAGCAGTACTTC. The variable domain in full, completed from reference TRBV11-2 and TRBJ2-7, reads EAGVAQSPRYKIIEKRQSVAFWCNPISGHATLYWYQQILGQGPKLLIQFQNNGVVDDSQLPKDRFSAERLKGVDSTLKIQPAKLEDSAVYLCASSPRAGGFHEQYFGPGTRLTVT.

This clonotype has just a few counts. The chain uses TRBV5-1 and TRBJ2-1, with a tentative D call TRBD2 (5 bases). Trimming left V 5 bases short and J 2 bases short, with 14 bases between. This CDR3 has 15 amino acids. Germline loops: CDR1 SGHRS, CDR2 YFSETQ. CDR3 bases: TGCGCCAGCAGAGGTCGGGATCTCGCCTACAATGAGCAGTTCTTC. Protein product: CASRGRDLAYNEQFF.

This CDR3 is CASSSNTYEQYF. The CDR3 DNA is TGTGCCAGCAGTTCTAATACCTACGAGCAGTACTTC. This sequence joins TRBV11-2 and TRBJ2-7; D not certain. The ends were cut back, 6 bases at V and 2 bases at J, with 8 bases in the middle. The CDR3 consists of 12 residues. Germline V lookup: CDR1 SGHAT, CDR2 FQNNGV.

The chain joins TRBV24-1 to TRBJ1-2; no definite D call. Germline CDR1 reads KGHDR; CDR2 reads SFDVKD. V was trimmed by 5 bases and J by 3 bases, leaving 21 bases between them. The CDR3 covers 17 residues. The CDR3 nucleotides read TGTGCCACCAGTGCCGCCCTTGGTGGGGAATCCCACTATGGCTACACCTTC. It is translated as CATSAALGGESHYGYTF.

This clonotype was counted only a few times. The chain couples TRBV29-1 to TRBJ1-1, with 8 bases that match TRBD1. The CDR3 contains 13 residues. V lost 6 bases to trimming and J lost 2 bases; unmatched junction nucleotides: 5. Germline V lookup: CDR1 SQVTM, CDR2 ANQGSEA. CDR3: CSVGGQGNTEAFF. In DNA form, the CDR3 reads TGCAGCGTCGGAGGACAGGGCAACACTGAAGCTTTCTTT.

This chain joins TRBV6-1 and TRBJ1-4; D perhaps matches TRBD1 (5 bases). The CDR3 has 15 residues. Trimming took off 6 bases at V and 7 bases at J, with 18 bases between the two ends. Germline CDR1 and CDR2: MNHNS and SASEGT. CDR3 nucleotides: TGTGCCAGCAGCCCCGGACACTCGGGTAGTGAAAAACTGTTTTTT. Translating it yields CASSPGHSGSEKLFF.

This sequence joins TRBV7-3 and TRBJ2-1, with D tentatively TRBD2 (6 bases). The CDR3 is 15 residues long. The ends were cut back, 5 bases at V and 2 bases at J, with 13 bases in the middle. Germline CDR1 reads SGHTA; CDR2 reads FQGTGA. CDR3 residues: CASSLVADPYNEQFF. The DNA of the CDR3 is TGTGCCAGCAGCCTAGTAGCGGACCCCTACAATGAGCAGTTCTTC.

This clonotype has a handful of counts. The limits of the CDR3 on the DNA are not certain, so only TCRdb's listed CDR3 is given. The rearrangement links TRBV6-5 to TRBJ2-1; the table's D call of TRBD2 was not tested on the DNA. CDR1 and CDR2 from the germline V gene are MNHEY and SVGAGI. Both ends counted, the CDR3 spans 15 residues. The CDR3 is CASSSSGARYNEQFF.

The table lists this clonotype with many counts. The rearrangement joins TRBV13 to TRBJ2-3; no clear D gene. With 0 bases removed from V and 3 bases from J, the gap between germline ends came to 1 base. This CDR3 region has 12 residues. The germline V gene has CDR1 PRHDT and CDR2 FYEKMQ (reference sequence). CDR3 bases: TGTGCCAGCAGCTTAGGGACAGATACGCAGTATTTT. This sequence encodes CASSLGTDTQYF.

V gene TRBV30 combines with J gene TRBJ2-7; TRBD1 or TRBD2 may be the D gene (5 bases each). V lost 0 bases and J 3 bases, leaving 12 bases between the germline ends. The length of the CDR3 is 14 residues. CDR1 is GTSNPN, CDR2 SVGIG, per germline (reference sequence). The CDR3 nucleotides are TGTGCCTGGAGTGTACGAGGGGCGGGCTACGAGCAGTACTTC. It yields the protein CAWSVRGAGYEQYF.

This CDR3 is CSVGVRGLGAKNIQYF. Here the CDR3 DNA reads TGCAGCGTTGGAGTCCGGGGGCTCGGGGCCAAAAACATTCAGTACTTC. The chain has TRBV29-1 and TRBJ2-4, with D tentatively TRBD1 or TRBD2 (6 bases each). The CDR3 loop spans 16 amino acids. Germline CDR1 SQVTM, CDR2 ANQGSEA. V lost 4 bases and J lost 1, with 17 bases in between.

This clonotype was observed a few times. The chain is built from TRBV11-3 and TRBJ1-2; D not certain. V was clipped by 1 base and J by 4 bases, with 10 bases between them. CDR3 length equals 14 residues. Germline CDR1 reads SGHNT; CDR2 reads YENEEA. The CDR3 DNA reads TGTGCCAGCAGCTTAGCTGTGGGGAGCTATGGCTACACCTTC. Translating it yields CASSLAVGSYGYTF.

This clonotype was seen more than once but under ten times. The chain carries TRBV12-3 or TRBV12-4 and TRBJ2-1; D perhaps matches TRBD2 (5 bases). V lost 3 bases to trimming and J lost 7 bases, with 10 bases between them. CDR3 length equals 13 residues. The CDR3 loop reads CASSFGLINEQFF. CDR3 nucleotides: TGTGCCAGCAGTTTCGGACTTATAAATGAGCAGTTCTTC.

This clonotype was seen many times. This chain joins TRBV12-3 or TRBV12-4 and TRBJ2-7; no firm D call. This CDR3 region has 14 residues. Trimming took 4 bases from V and 3 from J, leaving 13 bases between them. This chain's CDR3 is CASSSPVLLYEQYF. CDR3 in DNA: TGTGCCAGCAGTTCCCCCGTCCTCCTCTACGAGCAGTACTTC.

The J gene is TRBJ2-3, the V gene TRBV5-1; 8 bases agree with TRBD2. Unmatched junction bases numbered 8, after V lost 7 bases and J lost 1 base. The germline CDR1 and CDR2 sequences are SGHRS and YFSETQ. The CDR3 is made up of 15 amino acids. The CDR3 region is CASRDSGDRTDTQYF. The CDR3 bases are TGCGCCAGCCGAGATAGCGGGGATCGCACAGATACGCAGTATTTT.

This clonotype was observed a handful of times. The chain joins TRBV5-1 to TRBJ2-5; D gene unclear. Germline V lookup: CDR1 SGHRS, CDR2 YFSETQ. Trimming removed 2 bases from V and 1 base from J, with 6 bases in between. The CDR3 is made up of 13 amino acids. This chain's CDR3 is CASSLIVQETQYF. The CDR3 region has the DNA TGCGCCAGCAGCTTAATAGTCCAAGAGACCCAGTACTTC.

The chain employs TRBV20-1 and TRBJ2-1; no reliable D call. Trimming took 5 bases from V and 7 from J, leaving 21 bases between them. This CDR3 region has 15 residues. Germline lookup yields CDR1 DFQATT and CDR2 SNEGSKA (reference sequence). The CDR3: CSAADLTGLGNEQFF. In nucleotides, the CDR3 is TGCAGTGCTGCTGACTTGACGGGCCTAGGGAATGAGCAGTTCTTC.

This clonotype was seen repeatedly, ten times or more. The rearrangement joins TRBV5-1 to TRBJ1-6; D is unresolved. Trimming pared 4 bases from V and 7 bases from J, leaving 12 bases between. Germline CDR1 is SGHRS and CDR2 is YFSETQ. The CDR3 contains 14 residues. Here the CDR3 reads CASSPSTENSPLHF. The CDR3 DNA sequence: TGCGCCAGCAGCCCGTCGACGGAGAATTCACCCCTCCACTTT.

This clonotype was observed a handful of times. V and J are TRBV7-2 and TRBJ1-2, with D hard to call. Trimming left V 4 bases short and J 2 bases short, with 11 bases between. Germline V gene lookup returns CDR1 SGHTA and CDR2 FQGNSA. This CDR3 has 14 residues. In nucleotides, the CDR3 is TGTGCCAGCAGCTCCGAGACGGAGAACTATGGCTACACCTTC. The encoded protein is CASSSETENYGYTF.

This clonotype was counted between two and nine times. The rearrangement uses TRBV20-1 and TRBJ2-1; 8 nucleotides line up with TRBD1. V shed 2 bases, J shed 7 bases, and the junction held 10 bases outside the gene matches. This CDR3 comprises 15 residues. Germline lookup yields CDR1 DFQATT and CDR2 SNEGSKA (reference sequence). In nucleotides, the CDR3 is TGCAGTGCTAGACCATTCCAGGGGGCGCGAAATGAGCAGTTCTTC. It codes for CSARPFQGARNEQFF.

This clonotype was picked up a small number of times. As DNA, the CDR3 is TGTGCCAGCAGTTCGAATATGGCATTCACGGCCCAGTACTTC. As protein: CASSSNMAFTAQYF. This chain joins TRBV25-1 and TRBJ2-5; D gene unclear. Per the germline V gene, CDR1 is MGHDK and CDR2 is SYGVNS. The CDR3 contains 14 residues. V lost 5 bases and J 9 bases, leaving 19 bases between the germline ends.

There are a few counts of this clonotype. The chain carries TRBV6-5 and TRBJ2-4, with a weak D call TRBD1 (6 bases). V dropped 0 bases and J dropped 8 bases, with 11 bases sitting between them. The CDR3 runs 14 residues. Germline V CDR1 and CDR2: MNHEY, SVGAGI. CDR3 in amino acids: CASSYSTGRDIQYF. DNA for the CDR3: TGTGCCAGCAGTTACTCGACAGGAAGAGACATTCAGTACTTC.

The V gene is TRBV5-1, the J gene TRBJ2-3; 7 bases align to TRBD2. The germline V gene encodes CDR1 SGHRS and CDR2 YFSETQ. The CDR3 is 15 amino acids. The J segment lost 1 base and the V segment lost 6 bases, leaving 8 bases of the junction unmatched. The CDR3 region has the DNA TGCGCCAGCACCCTCGGGGGGAAGGGCACAGATACGCAGTATTTT. This encodes CASTLGGKGTDTQYF. Full variable domain (missing parts from reference TRBV5-1 and TRBJ2-3): KAGVTQTPRYLIKTRGQQVTLSCSPISGHRSVSWYQQTPGQGLQFLFEYFSETQRNKGNFPGRFSGRQFSNSRSEMNVSTLELGDSALYLCASTLGGKGTDTQYFGPGTRLTVL.

This clonotype occurred a few times. J is TRBJ2-1 and V is TRBV7-9; TRBD1 might be the D (6 bases). Germline CDR1 is SEHNR and CDR2 is FQNEAQ (reference sequence). The CDR3 consists of 13 residues. Trimming cost V 5 bases and J 4 bases, with 9 bases left between them. The CDR3 bases are TGTGCCAGCAGCCAAGGACAGTACAATGAGCAGTTCTTC. Translated, it gives CASSQGQYNEQFF.

This clonotype was seen many times. This chain links TRBV11-2 with TRBJ1-2, with D tentatively TRBD1 (5 bases). V dropped 5 bases and J dropped 8 bases, with 24 bases sitting between them. Germline V CDR1 and CDR2: SGHAT, FQNNGV. The CDR3 loop spans 16 amino acids. The CDR3 protein is CASSLRNAGTLGGYTF. For the CDR3, the DNA is TGTGCCAGCAGCCTTAGGAACGCTGGGACCCTAGGGGGCTACACCTTC.

The chain combines TRBV20-1 with TRBJ1-5, with TRBD1 as a possible D gene (5 bases). This CDR3 is built from 13 residues. Germline assignment: CDR1 DFQATT and CDR2 SNEGSKA (reference sequence). V was pared by 7 bases and J by 1 base, with 11 bases between. CDR3 in DNA: TGCAGTGTGGGCAGGGCGAGCAATCAGCCCCAGCATTTT. Translating gives CSVGRASNQPQHF.